Sequencing of this T cell receptor (beta chain) was carried out in a study of cytomegalovirus exposure and HLA in healthy donors. Study results and caveats: In an earlier analysis, productive rearrangement rates for most beta V segments clustered near 87% or 30%. Cytomegalovirus status was reportedly diagnosed by the classifier with high specificity and sensitivity.

Primers: 60 Vbeta forward and 13 Jbeta reverse. TCRdb keeps only in-frame clones here, not all; method: immunoSEQ multiplex PCR. Of over 150,000 clones listed, roughly 80% are singletons. The CDR3 loop spans 14 amino acids. With 2 bases clipped from V and 5 bases from J, the junction kept 4 bases outside the gene matches. Germline lookup yields CDR1 SGDLS and CDR2 YYNGEE. Of note for this clone: Its antigen is undetermined.

What was sequenced was PBMCs. This chain uses TRBV9 with TRBJ1-1, with 9 bases aligning to TRBD1. The receptor was derived from a girl aged 5 to 17 in good health and CMV-seropositive. Here the CDR3 DNA reads TGTGCCAGCAGCGTTACAGGGGGCTGGACTGAAGCTTTCTTT. Protein: CASSVTGGWTEAFF.